This record covers a single TCR beta chain. Antigen specificity is unknown. The data stem from a study of T cell responses to AZD1222 COVID-19 vaccine. Repertoires were generated with immunoSEQ multiplex PCR, while TCRdb's copy carries only in-frame clones and drops some. Of around 120,000 clones listed, 70% to 90% are singletons. Study-wide findings and caveats: Baseline seropositives among AZD1222 recipients totaled only six or seven.

The source was peripheral blood, collected on day 0 of AZD1222 vaccination. The source of this sequence is an adult in good health.

The CDR3 sequence: CASSPQRALAGFYNEQFF. Here the CDR3 DNA reads TGTGCCAGCAGTCCCCAACGGGCACTAGCGGGGTTCTACAATGAGCAGTTCTTC. The rearrangement joins TRBV27 to TRBJ2-1; 10 nucleotides agree with TRBD2. This CDR3 comprises 18 residues. Germline lookup yields CDR1 MNHEY and CDR2 SMNVEV (reference sequence). V shed 5 bases, J shed 3 bases, and the junction held 13 bases outside the gene matches.